This is a list of T cell receptor beta chains from one sample in a study of blood T cell repertoires in COVID-19. TCRdb's table, derived via immunoSEQ multiplex PCR, lists solely in-frame clones and lacks some. The sample has under 200,000 clones, just under 85% seen once. Sequenced sample: peripheral blood. These receptors came from a man aged 40-49 years who had recovered from COVID-19. Each CDR3 is given with its conserved first and last residue. The D gene is left open where the match is weak. A clone size is listed for some rows: how often the clone was seen (once, few, many), or a class if it is expanded.

DNA	CDR3	J	D	V	size
TGTGCCAGCAACGTGGACAGGGGTACTGGCTACACCTTC	CASNVDRGTGYTF	TRBJ1-2	TRBD1	TRBV7-9	few
TGTGCCAGCAGCTTAGCGCGGAACAATCAGCCCCAGCATTTT	CASSLARNNQPQHF	TRBJ1-5	NA	TRBV11-2	few
TGTGCCAGCAGTTATTATAGCAATCAGCCCCAGCATTTT	CASSYYSNQPQHF	TRBJ1-5	NA	TRBV6-2/TRBV6-3	few
TGTGCCAGCAGTTTATTAAGCCTCTATGGCTACACCTTC	CASSLLSLYGYTF	TRBJ1-2	NA	TRBV12-3/TRBV12-4	once
TGTGCCAGCAGCTTCCGTCGTCGAGAGGCTGGACATGACACCGGGGAGCTGTTTTTT	CASSFRRREAGHDTGELFF	TRBJ2-2	NA	TRBV7-8	NA
TGTGCCAGCAGGGAGGGCAACTCCTACGAGCAGTACTTC	CASREGNSYEQYF	TRBJ2-7	NA	TRBV12-3/TRBV12-4	once
TGTGCCAGCAGTCTAGAGACTAGCGGGAGATCACCCTACGAGCAGTACTTC	CASSLETSGRSPYEQYF	TRBJ2-7	TRBD2	TRBV28	NA
TGTGCCACCAGCGCTAGCGAGAATGAGCAGTTCTTC	CATSASENEQFF	TRBJ2-1	NA	TRBV24-1	NA
TGTGCCAGCAGCCAGTGGAGACAGAACAATGAGCAGTTCTTC	CASSQWRQNNEQFF	TRBJ2-1	NA	TRBV3-1/TRBV3-2	NA
TGCGCCAGCAGCCAAGATAGGGGGCCTGGAAACACCATATATTTT	CASSQDRGPGNTIYF	TRBJ1-3	TRBD1	TRBV4-1	NA
TGTGCCAGTAGTATATTTCCAGGGAATCAGCCCCAGCATTTT	CASSIFPGNQPQHF	TRBJ1-5	NA	TRBV19	NA
TGTGCCAGTAGTAGGACTAACTCCTACGAGCAGTACTTC	CASSRTNSYEQYF	TRBJ2-7	NA	TRBV19	NA
TGTGCCAGCAGCTTATCCCAGGGCCAAGAGACCCAGTACTTC	CASSLSQGQETQYF	TRBJ2-5	NA	TRBV7-2	NA
TGTGCCAGCAGCCCCCTCGGGACTAGCGGGAGGGGGTGTAGGTATACGCAGTATTTT	CASSPLGTSGRGCRYTQYF	TRBJ2-3	TRBD2	TRBV11-3	NA
TGTGCCAGCAGACTGAATAGCAATCAGCCCCAGCATTTT	CASRLNSNQPQHF	TRBJ1-5	NA	TRBV28	NA
TGTGCCACCAGTGAGACCACGGGACAGGGGCTCGATGAGCAGTTCTTC	CATSETTGQGLDEQFF	TRBJ2-1	TRBD1	TRBV24-1	NA
TGTGCCAGCAGTTTATCGGTCCGGGGGGCCTATGGCTACACCTTC	CASSLSVRGAYGYTF	TRBJ1-2	NA	TRBV27	NA
TGCAGCGTCCGTGGCGGTTCCTACAATGAGCAGTTCTTC	CSVRGGSYNEQFF	TRBJ2-1	NA	TRBV29-1	many
TGTGCCAGCAGCTTATCGGGACAGGGGAATTCACCCCTCCACTTT	CASSLSGQGNSPLHF	TRBJ1-6	TRBD1	TRBV7-3	NA
TGTGCCAGCAGCCAAGGGACAGCTAATAATCAGCCCCAGCATTTT	CASSQGTANNQPQHF	TRBJ1-5	NA	TRBV3-1/TRBV3-2	NA
TGTGCCATCAGTGAAGACAGAACTACAGATACGCAGTATTTT	CAISEDRTTDTQYF	TRBJ2-3	NA	TRBV10-3	NA
TGTGCCAGCAGCCACTACAATGAGCAGTTCTTC	CASSHYNEQFF	TRBJ2-1	NA	TRBV11-2	NA
TGTGCCAGCAGCCAAGCCGACAGGGGGTACACTGAAGCTTTCTTT	CASSQADRGYTEAFF	TRBJ1-1	TRBD1	TRBV4-2	NA
TGTGCCAGCAGTGCCACTAGCGGGAGCCTCACCGGGGAGCTGTTTTTT	CASSATSGSLTGELFF	TRBJ2-2	TRBD2	TRBV6-1	NA
TGTGCCAGCAGCCTTCGCGGGGATACGCAGTATTTT	CASSLRGDTQYF	TRBJ2-3	NA	TRBV9	NA
TGTGCCAGCAGCTTAGGTTTTAGCGCCACAGATACGCAGTATTTT	CASSLGFSATDTQYF	TRBJ2-3	NA	TRBV7-2	NA
TGTGCCAGCAGTTTCTCTGACCGGGACAGCTTCTCCTACGAGCAGTACTTC	CASSFSDRDSFSYEQYF	TRBJ2-7	TRBD1	TRBV6-2/TRBV6-3	NA
TGTGCCAGCAGCTTAGATGTCACCAGCTCTGGGGCCAACGTCCTGACTTTC	CASSLDVTSSGANVLTF	TRBJ2-6	NA	TRBV11-3	NA
TGTGCCAGCAACGGCGGGGTTGAGTCCTACAATGAGCAGTTCTTC	CASNGGVESYNEQFF	TRBJ2-1	NA	TRBV11-2	few
TGTGCCAGCAGCTTAGTAAATCAGGACGAGCAGTACTTC	CASSLVNQDEQYF	TRBJ2-7	NA	TRBV7-9	NA
TGTGCCAGCAGTTTATCCCCTGAGACAGGGGGCCAGTACTTC	CASSLSPETGGQYF	TRBJ2-5	TRBD1	TRBV27	NA
TGTGCCAGCAGCTCGGGGACAGGGGGCTCGAACGAGCAGTACTTC	CASSSGTGGSNEQYF	TRBJ2-7	TRBD1	TRBV5-4	few
TGCGCCAGCAGCTCCCACACCTACGAGCAGTACTTC	CASSSHTYEQYF	TRBJ2-7	NA	TRBV4-1	NA
TGTGCCAGCAGCTTGGTTGGACAGGTCGACAATGAGCAGTTCTTC	CASSLVGQVDNEQFF	TRBJ2-1	TRBD1	TRBV5-6	NA
TGTGCCAGCAGCCAGTGGGGACTAGCGGAGGGAGATACGCAGTATTTT	CASSQWGLAEGDTQYF	TRBJ2-3	TRBD2	TRBV6-2/TRBV6-3	NA
TGTGCCAGCAGCTTAGCTAGGGAGGGCGAGCAGTACTTC	CASSLAREGEQYF	TRBJ2-7	TRBD2	TRBV11-3	once
TGTGCCAGCAGGCTGACTAGCGTTCGGAGCACCGGGGAGCTGTTTTTT	CASRLTSVRSTGELFF	TRBJ2-2	TRBD2	TRBV28	NA
TGTGCCAGCAGCCAAGGGCCCCTGGGGGCCAACGTCCTGACTTTC	CASSQGPLGANVLTF	TRBJ2-6	NA	TRBV14	NA
TGCGCCAGCAGCCAAGCTGGCGGGGGGGCGCGAGAGCAGTTCTTC	CASSQAGGGAREQFF	TRBJ2-1	TRBD2	TRBV4-3	NA
TGTGCCAGCAGCTGGGGACAGGGGATAGATACGCAGTATTTT	CASSWGQGIDTQYF	TRBJ2-3	TRBD1	TRBV5-6	NA
TGTGCCATCTCCGGTGCACAGACGAACACTGAAGCTTTCTTT	CAISGAQTNTEAFF	TRBJ1-1	NA	TRBV10-3	NA
TGTGCCAGTAGTACGAAAGGGGCGTCAGGGGCCAACGTCCTGACTTTC	CASSTKGASGANVLTF	TRBJ2-6	NA	TRBV19	few
TGTGCCAGCAGTTTCGGGGGACAGGGAAACAATGAGCAGTTCTTC	CASSFGGQGNNEQFF	TRBJ2-1	TRBD1	TRBV7-2	NA
TGTGCCAGTAAAGCAGGGGCGGATTCACCCCTCCACTTT	CASKAGADSPLHF	TRBJ1-6	NA	TRBV19	few
TGTGCCAGCAGCCCCCTAGCGTGGAACACCGGGGAGCTGTTTTTT	CASSPLAWNTGELFF	TRBJ2-2	NA	TRBV11-2	NA
TGCAGTGCTAGTACAGCTGAAAAACTGTTTTTT	CSASTAEKLFF	TRBJ1-4	NA	TRBV20-1	NA
TGTGCCAGTAGTGCTAGCGGGTCCGGCAATGAGCAGTTCTTC	CASSASGSGNEQFF	TRBJ2-1	TRBD2	TRBV19	NA